Below are 23 T cell receptor beta chains sequenced from a single sample in a study of T-cell memory formation after mild COVID-19. TCRdb reprocessed the 5' RACE reads with MiXCR, giving one entry per CDR3 protein. In the table there are about 350,000 distinct CDR3 sequences, around 20% of which are singletons. The sample consisted of PBMCs or a T cell subset sorted from them (not recorded which). The receptors stem from a man between 18 and 35 years old who had mild COVID-19 (a few samples of this study predate the infection). Cell type and time point are not known.

This clonotype came up a few times. The V and J genes are TRBV4-1 and TRBJ2-3, with D unresolved. This CDR3 spans 13 amino acids. Trimming took 4 bases from V and 3 from J, leaving 8 bases between them. CDR1 is MGHRA and CDR2 is YSYEKL in the germline V gene. The DNA of the CDR3 is TGCGCCAGCAGCCCCCGGGCTACAGATACGCAGTATTTT. It encodes CASSPRATDTQYF.

V is TRBV5-6 and J is TRBJ2-5; no clear D gene. Deletions cut 4 bases from V and 1 base from J, with 8 bases between. Germline values: CDR1 SGHDT, CDR2 YYEEEE. This CDR3 contains 13 residues. The CDR3 DNA is TGTGCCAGCAGCATGGTGGTCCAAGAGACCCAGTACTTC. Residues: CASSMVVQETQYF.

This rearrangement joins TRBV12-3 or TRBV12-4 to TRBJ2-1; 10 nucleotides line up with TRBD2. This CDR3 region has 15 residues. The V segment lost 3 bases and the J segment 3 bases; nucleotides outside the gene matches: 2. CDR3 DNA: TGTGCCAGCAGTTTCCCTAGCGGGGGCTACAATGAGCAGTTCTTC. It yields the protein CASSFPSGGYNEQFF.

V and J are TRBV3-1 and TRBJ1-5; no firm D call. Germline V gene sequence: CDR1 LGHDT, CDR2 YNNKEL (reference sequence). Trimming stripped 2 bases from V and 0 bases from J, with 8 bases between. CDR3 length: 15 amino acids. The CDR3 nucleotides are TGTGCCAGCAGCCAAAACTCGGCTAGCAATCAGCCCCAGCATTTT. Protein: CASSQNSASNQPQHF.

A word on this clonotype: This clone may be a read error of a much larger clone one base away. V usage is TRBV12-3 or TRBV12-4 and J usage is TRBJ2-7, with 10 bases lining up with TRBD1. The CDR3 runs 12 residues. Trimming cost V 9 bases and J 6 bases; bases outside gene matches: 5. This chain's CDR3 is CARRRDRGEQYF. The CDR3 nucleotides read TGTGCCAGAAGGAGGGACAGGGGCGAGCAGTACTTC.

The rearrangement uses TRBV6-2 or TRBV6-3 and TRBJ1-1, with D perhaps matching TRBD1 (5 bases). Germline loops: CDR1 MNHEY, CDR2 SVGEGT. V was cut by 0 bases and J by 0 bases, with 17 bases left in between. The CDR3 consists of 18 residues. The CDR3 sequence: CASSYSASPGTLNTEAFF. CDR3 sequence (DNA): TGTGCCAGCAGTTACTCCGCCTCTCCCGGGACTCTGAACACTGAAGCTTTCTTT.

This clonotype was seen more than once but under ten times. The chain joins TRBV7-3 to TRBJ2-1, with D unclear. Germline CDR1 and CDR2: SGHTA and FQGTGA. The CDR3 has 13 amino acids. V was shortened by 2 bases and J by 8 bases, with 10 bases between the two germline ends. The CDR3 nucleotides read TGTGCCAGCAGCTTATCCCCGGTCTATGAGCAGTTCTTC. Amino acid sequence: CASSLSPVYEQFF.

This clonotype was counted between two and nine times. V and J are TRBV7-6 and TRBJ2-1, with D possibly being TRBD1 (6 bases). Per germline, CDR1 SGHVS and CDR2 FNYEAQ. The V end was cut by 1 base, the J end by 6 bases, with 22 bases between. The CDR3 totals 18 residues. The CDR3 region is CASSLVVSGARSGNEQFF. Written as DNA, the CDR3 is TGTGCCAGCAGCTTAGTTGTATCAGGGGCTCGTTCGGGCAATGAGCAGTTCTTC.

In this sample, this clonotype turned up a few times. The J gene is TRBJ1-6, the V gene TRBV18; D unresolved. This CDR3 comprises 14 residues. Deletions cut 3 bases from V and 4 bases from J, with 7 bases between. In germline, CDR1 is KGHSH, CDR2 LQKENI. The CDR3 DNA follows: TGTGCCAGCTCACCTGGGGATTATAATTCACCCCTCCACTTT. Protein: CASSPGDYNSPLHF.

The V and J genes are TRBV4-3 and TRBJ1-6, with D hard to call. CDR1 is LGHNA and CDR2 is YSLEER in the germline V gene. The germline V and J ends were trimmed by 0 bases and 10 bases, with 13 bases remaining between them. This CDR3 region has 15 residues. CDR3: CASSQDVASWSPLHF. CDR3 in DNA: TGCGCCAGCAGCCAAGATGTGGCGAGTTGGTCACCCCTCCACTTT.

This chain joins TRBV20-1 and TRBJ2-1; 11 bases are shared with TRBD2. Germline assignment: CDR1 DFQATT and CDR2 SNEGSKA (reference sequence). V gave up 0 bases and J gave up 6 bases; unmatched junction bases: 1. The CDR3 has 14 residues. CDR3: CSARELAGVNEQFF. Here the CDR3 DNA reads TGCAGTGCTAGAGAACTAGCGGGGGTCAATGAGCAGTTCTTC.

The chain joins TRBV4-2 to TRBJ1-4; D remains unclear. Germline V lookup: CDR1 LGHNA, CDR2 YNFKEQ. The CDR3 sequence is 14 residues long. Trimming left V 4 bases short and J 8 bases short, with 14 bases between. Written as DNA, the CDR3 is TGTGCCAGCAGCCCCACATCTGAAGAGGAAAAACTGTTTTTT. Protein: CASSPTSEEEKLFF.

The V gene is TRBV25-1, the J gene TRBJ2-1; D remains ambiguous. CDR3 length equals 13 residues. V was trimmed by 1 base and J by 7 bases, leaving 8 bases between them. CDR1 is MGHDK, CDR2 SYGVNS, per germline. DNA for the CDR3: TGTGCCAGCAGTGAATGGATGGTTAATGAGCAGTTCTTC. Its protein is CASSEWMVNEQFF.

The chain couples TRBV7-7 to TRBJ2-5; the match to TRBD2 covers 11 bases. This CDR3 is 17 amino acids long. Per germline, CDR1 SSHAT and CDR2 FNYEAQ (reference sequence). The V segment lost 5 bases and the J segment 3 bases; nucleotides outside the gene matches: 11. This CDR3 reads CASSRGLSGGAEETQYF. The CDR3 coding sequence is TGTGCCAGCAGCAGAGGCCTTAGCGGGGGGGCCGAAGAGACCCAGTACTTC. The whole variable domain, remainder taken from reference TRBV7-7 and TRBJ2-5, is GAGVSQSPRYKVTKRGQDVTLRCDPISSHATLYWYQQALGQGPEFLTYFNYEAQPDKSGLPSDRFSAERPEGSISTLTIQRTEQRDSAMYRCASSRGLSGGAEETQYFGPGTRLLVL.

The rearrangement links TRBV4-3 to TRBJ1-3; a weak D match, TRBD1 (6 bases). The CDR3 consists of 14 residues. The V end lost 0 bases, the J end lost 4 bases, and 7 bases lay between the germline ends. Germline V lookup: CDR1 LGHNA, CDR2 YSLEER. Here the CDR3 DNA reads TGCGCCAGCAGCCAAGATCAGGGGGGAAACACCATATATTTT. It specifies CASSQDQGGNTIYF.

The chain employs TRBV7-9 and TRBJ1-2, with D possibly being TRBD1 (5 bases). CDR1 and CDR2 from the germline V gene are SEHNR and FQNEAQ (reference sequence). V was clipped by 5 bases and J by 4 bases, with 17 bases between them. The CDR3 spans 15 residues. The CDR3 reads CASSPPGREGYGYTF. In nucleotides, the CDR3 is TGTGCCAGCAGCCCCCCGGGCAGGGAGGGCTATGGCTACACCTTC.

This clonotype was seen many times. CDR3 sequence reads: CASSQRGGRYNEQFF. In DNA form, the CDR3 reads TGTGCCAGCAGCCAAAGGGGGGGAAGATACAATGAGCAGTTCTTC. The chain is built from TRBV7-2 and TRBJ2-1, with D possibly TRBD2 on 7 matching bases. Trimming cost V 5 bases and J 4 bases, with 15 bases left between them. CDR1 is SGHTA and CDR2 is FQGNSA in the germline V gene. The CDR3 is made up of 15 amino acids.

A few counts support this clonotype. V gene TRBV6-5 combines with J gene TRBJ1-6, with 11 bases lining up with TRBD1. This CDR3 has 15 amino acids. Germline CDR1 MNHEY, CDR2 SVGAGI. Trimming removed 0 bases from V and 9 bases from J; junction bases left unmatched: 1. The CDR3 DNA reads TGTGCCAGCAGTTACTCGGGACAGGGGGTTTCACCCCTCCACTTT. It yields the protein CASSYSGQGVSPLHF.

This clonotype was seen more than once but under ten times. This chain connects TRBV5-4 to TRBJ1-1, with D tentatively TRBD1 (5 bases). Trimming pared 2 bases from V and 7 bases from J, leaving 12 bases between. Looked up from germline, CDR1 is SGHNT and CDR2 is YYREEE (reference sequence). This CDR3 comprises 13 residues. The chain's CDR3 is CASSLSPGGEAFF. The CDR3 DNA follows: TGTGCCAGCAGCTTAAGTCCCGGGGGTGAAGCTTTCTTT.

The chain recombines TRBV15 with TRBJ2-3; D tentatively reads TRBD1 or TRBD2 (5 bases each). V dropped 8 bases and J dropped 2 bases, with 20 bases sitting between them. CDR1 is LNHNV and CDR2 is YYDKDF in the germline V gene (reference sequence). CDR3 length equals 16 residues. The CDR3 loop is CATSPGRSTDTDTQYF. As DNA, the CDR3 is TGTGCCACCTCTCCGGGACGGTCAACGGACACAGATACGCAGTATTTT.

This clonotype was seen a few times. The chain joins TRBV18 to TRBJ2-4, with D perhaps matching TRBD1 or TRBD2 (5 bases each). Germline CDR1 KGHSH, CDR2 LQKENI. Trimming cost V 4 bases and J 0 bases, with 10 bases left between them. The CDR3 is 15 amino acids. The CDR3 nucleotides are TGTGCCAGCTCACGGGACCCTACAGCCAAAAACATTCAGTACTTC. It yields the protein CASSRDPTAKNIQYF.

V and J are TRBV2 and TRBJ1-6; D unclear. This CDR3 has 15 amino acids. Germline CDR1 reads SNHLY; CDR2 reads FYNNEI. V was pared by 3 bases and J by 0 bases, with 6 bases between. The CDR3 loop reads CASSDRSSYNSPLHF. The CDR3 nucleotides are TGTGCCAGCAGTGACAGGAGCTCCTATAATTCACCCCTCCACTTT.

This chain uses TRBV4-1 with TRBJ2-3, with D possibly being TRBD2 (6 bases). Germline CDR1 and CDR2: MGHRA and YSYEKL. The CDR3 contains 13 residues. V was pared by 0 bases and J by 5 bases, with 6 bases between. The CDR3 protein is CASSQEREDTQYF. CDR3 bases: TGCGCCAGCAGCCAAGAGCGGGAAGATACGCAGTATTTT.